These 3 T cell receptor beta chains were all obtained from the same sample, sequenced in a study of Ad26.COV2.S vaccination and SARS-CoV-2 variants. The assay was immunoSEQ multiplex PCR, and TCRdb's table has in-frame clones only and misses some. The sample has about 460,000 clones, nearly 90% seen once. Treatment here: roughly 20 received Ad26.COV2.S at low or high dose, single or two shots; about 5 received placebo; per-sample allocation not given. After the first vaccine or placebo injection, samples were drawn on day 63. The material was peripheral blood, obtained in a trial of Ad26.COV2.S vaccine versus placebo. The source is a person aged 18-65 years who received the Ad26.COV2.S COVID-19 vaccine or a placebo.

The chain employs TRBV4-1 and TRBJ1-6; 9 nucleotides align to TRBD1. The CDR3 contains 16 residues. Germline values: CDR1 MGHRA, CDR2 YSYEKL. J was trimmed by 9 bases and V by 0 bases; bases with no gene match: 6. Here the CDR3 DNA reads TGCGCCAGCAGCCAAGACCGGGACAGGGTTGCTTCACCCCTCCACTTT. Translated: CASSQDRDRVASPLHF.

This clone appeared a single time. V and J are TRBV19 and TRBJ2-3, with 7 bases that match TRBD2. J was trimmed by 2 bases and V by 7 bases; bases with no gene match: 9. The CDR3 has 15 amino acids. The germline V gene has CDR1 LNHDA and CDR2 SQIVND (reference sequence). CDR3 bases: TGTGCCAGTAAGAGGTGGGAGGGAGACACAGATACGCAGTATTTT. Its translation is CASKRWEGDTDTQYF.

Notes on this clone: Within the sample, other DNA sequences also encode this same CDR3. The rearrangement links TRBV5-1 to TRBJ2-7, with D possibly matching TRBD2 (5 bases). The CDR3 consists of 12 residues. V lost 1 base and J lost 7, with 9 bases in between. The V gene's germline CDR1 is SGHRS and CDR2 YFSETQ. CDR3 nucleotide sequence: TGCGCCAGCAGCTTGACGGGGTATGAGCAGTACTTC. Residues: CASSLTGYEQYF.